Reported below is one T cell receptor (beta chain). The sample belongs to a study of blood T cell repertoires in COVID-19. Study at large: PBMCs, B-cell-depleted T cells, or T cells provided the cDNA or gDNA that made up the material.

CDR1 and CDR2 from the germline V gene are MNHEY and SMNVEV (reference sequence). The CDR3 extends over 12 amino acids. V lost 5 bases to trimming and J lost 4 bases, with 8 bases between them. Symptom resolution, clearance, or two negative PCRs marked donors in Cohort 3 as recovered. Sequenced by immunoSEQ multiplex PCR; TCRdb stores in-frame clones only, minus some. The sample lists some 320,000 clones, 90% occurring once. The chain joins TRBV27 to TRBJ1-2, with D possibly being TRBD1 (5 bases). The sequencing sample was made of PBMCs or T cells enriched from blood (not recorded which). The receptor comes from a man aged 55 to 70 who had recovered from COVID-19. The CDR3 DNA follows: TGTGCCAGCAGTAACGGGGGCTATGGCTACACCTTC. Amino acids: CASSNGGYGYTF.